This is a list of T cell receptor beta chains from one sample in a study of blood T cell repertoires in COVID-19. Assay: immunoSEQ multiplex PCR; the TCRdb copy retains only in-frame clones and omits some. The table records around 99,000 clones, 80% to 90% of them present only once. Source material: peripheral blood. These receptors came from a human donor in a cohort sampled during active COVID-19. Each CDR3 is given with its conserved first and last residue. The order of the fields is V gene, J gene, clone size, D gene, CDR3 DNA, CDR3 protein. D genes are given only for firm matches. Size is omitted from some rows. Given values are once, few, many or a class for expanded clones.

V gene: TRBV5-1; J gene: TRBJ1-3; clone size: NA; D gene: NA; CDR3 DNA: TGCGCCAGCAGCGAAGGACAGAACGGGAACACCATATATTTT; CDR3 protein: CASSEGQNGNTIYF
V gene: TRBV19; J gene: TRBJ2-1; clone size: few; D gene: TRBD2; CDR3 DNA: TGTGCCAGTAGTCCCCGATCCCGGACTAGCGGGAGTAATGAGCAGTTCTTC; CDR3 protein: CASSPRSRTSGSNEQFF
V gene: TRBV7-3; J gene: TRBJ2-2; clone size: once; D gene: NA; CDR3 DNA: TGTGCCAGCAGCTTCCGCGGGCCGTCGAACACCGGGGAGCTGTTTTTT; CDR3 protein: CASSFRGPSNTGELFF
V gene: TRBV9; J gene: TRBJ1-4; clone size: once; D gene: NA; CDR3 DNA: TGTGCCAGCAGCGTAACCCCCTTCGGAGGGGTCGGTGAAAAACTGTTTTTT; CDR3 protein: CASSVTPFGGVGEKLFF
V gene: TRBV14; J gene: TRBJ2-1; clone size: NA; D gene: TRBD2; CDR3 DNA: TGTGCCAGCAGCGCTGTTCAGGGACTAGCGGGACTCTACAATGAGCAGTTCTTC; CDR3 protein: CASSAVQGLAGLYNEQFF
V gene: TRBV13; J gene: TRBJ1-4; clone size: NA; D gene: TRBD1; CDR3 DNA: TGTGCCAGCAGCAGACCAGGACAGGGGGGCGAAAAACTGTTTTTT; CDR3 protein: CASSRPGQGGEKLFF
V gene: TRBV3-1/TRBV3-2; J gene: TRBJ1-1; clone size: NA; D gene: NA; CDR3 DNA: TGTGCCAGCAGCCAAGCGGGGACTGAAGCTTTCTTT; CDR3 protein: CASSQAGTEAFF
V gene: TRBV28; J gene: TRBJ1-4; clone size: NA; D gene: NA; CDR3 DNA: TGTGCCAGCAGTCCGTGGGGGGGTTTTAATGAAAAACTGTTTTTT; CDR3 protein: CASSPWGGFNEKLFF
V gene: TRBV5-1; J gene: TRBJ1-4; clone size: NA; D gene: NA; CDR3 DNA: TGCGCCAGCAGCAACATGGGGGGACGGGGCCTGGGTAAATACGAAAAACTGTTTTTT; CDR3 protein: CASSNMGGRGLGKYEKLFF
V gene: TRBV29-1; J gene: TRBJ1-1; clone size: NA; D gene: NA; CDR3 DNA: TGCAGCGTTGTACGTCTAATGAACACTGAAGCTTTCTTT; CDR3 protein: CSVVRLMNTEAFF
V gene: TRBV18; J gene: TRBJ1-1; clone size: once; D gene: NA; CDR3 DNA: TGTGCCAGCTCCCTAGGACAGGAAGCTTTCTTT; CDR3 protein: CASSLGQEAFF
V gene: TRBV7-6; J gene: TRBJ2-7; clone size: NA; D gene: TRBD2; CDR3 DNA: TGTGCCAGCAGCCTTGGGACTAGCGGGGGACTTTACGAGCAGTACTTC; CDR3 protein: CASSLGTSGGLYEQYF
V gene: TRBV5-1; J gene: TRBJ1-1; clone size: NA; D gene: NA; CDR3 DNA: TGCGCCAGCAGCTTCGGGAGAACATTGAACACTGAAGCTTTCTTT; CDR3 protein: CASSFGRTLNTEAFF
V gene: TRBV18; J gene: TRBJ1-1; clone size: NA; D gene: NA; CDR3 DNA: TGTGCCAGCTCACCACGGCAGAAGAACACTGAAGCTTTCTTT; CDR3 protein: CASSPRQKNTEAFF
V gene: TRBV6-5; J gene: TRBJ1-1; clone size: NA; D gene: TRBD1; CDR3 DNA: TGTGCCAGCGGACAGGGCGACACTGAAGCTTTCTTT; CDR3 protein: CASGQGDTEAFF
V gene: TRBV5-4; J gene: TRBJ2-7; clone size: few; D gene: TRBD2; CDR3 DNA: TGTGCCAGCAGCCCCCCGGGACTAGCGAAATACGAGCAGTACTTC; CDR3 protein: CASSPPGLAKYEQYF
V gene: TRBV19; J gene: TRBJ1-2; clone size: NA; D gene: TRBD1; CDR3 DNA: TGTGCCAGTAGCGAGGGGTCTGGGGGACAGGGCTTTGGCTACACCTTC; CDR3 protein: CASSEGSGGQGFGYTF
V gene: TRBV7-2; J gene: TRBJ2-1; clone size: once; D gene: TRBD1; CDR3 DNA: TGTGCCAGCAGCCCCCGGGACAGGACCTACAATGAGCAGTTCTTC; CDR3 protein: CASSPRDRTYNEQFF
V gene: TRBV20-1; J gene: TRBJ1-5; clone size: NA; D gene: NA; CDR3 DNA: TGCAGTGCTAGTATCACAGCCCTACCGAACCAGCCCCAGCATTTT; CDR3 protein: CSASITALPNQPQHF
V gene: TRBV11-3; J gene: TRBJ2-5; clone size: NA; D gene: TRBD2; CDR3 DNA: TGTGCCAGCAGCAGAGCGGGGGGTGGGGAGACCCAGTACTTC; CDR3 protein: CASSRAGGGETQYF
V gene: TRBV9; J gene: TRBJ2-5; clone size: NA; D gene: TRBD2; CDR3 DNA: TGTGCCAGCAGCGTGGCCGGGGGGATGAAAGAGACCCAGTACTTC; CDR3 protein: CASSVAGGMKETQYF
V gene: TRBV19; J gene: TRBJ2-6; clone size: NA; D gene: TRBD1; CDR3 DNA: TGTGCCAGTAGTATAGATTTTTGGACAGGGGGTACTTCTGGGGCCAACGTCCTGACTTTC; CDR3 protein: CASSIDFWTGGTSGANVLTF
V gene: TRBV7-9; J gene: TRBJ2-7; clone size: few; D gene: NA; CDR3 DNA: TGTGCCAGCAGCTTACGCGGGCCCAACGAGCAGTACTTC; CDR3 protein: CASSLRGPNEQYF
V gene: TRBV19; J gene: TRBJ1-5; clone size: NA; D gene: NA; CDR3 DNA: TGTGCCAGTAGTATTCCGGGAGGTCAGCCCCAGCATTTT; CDR3 protein: CASSIPGGQPQHF
V gene: TRBV5-1; J gene: TRBJ2-7; clone size: NA; D gene: TRBD1; CDR3 DNA: TGCGCCAGCAGCTTGCTGACAGGGGGAGATGGCTCCTACGAGCAGTACTTC; CDR3 protein: CASSLLTGGDGSYEQYF
V gene: TRBV20-1; J gene: TRBJ1-5; clone size: NA; D gene: NA; CDR3 DNA: TGCAGTGCTAGTCCACAGCCCAATCAGCCCCAGCATTTT; CDR3 protein: CSASPQPNQPQHF
V gene: TRBV2; J gene: TRBJ1-1; clone size: NA; D gene: TRBD1; CDR3 DNA: TGTGCCAGCAGGGCCGGACAGGGCAGATCGATATCTTTCTTT; CDR3 protein: CASRAGQGRSISFF
V gene: TRBV4-2; J gene: TRBJ2-1; clone size: NA; D gene: TRBD2; CDR3 DNA: TGTGCCAGCAGCCGGGAGTCGGGACTAGCGGGAGTGGCCACCTACAATGAGCAGTTCTTC; CDR3 protein: CASSRESGLAGVATYNEQFF